This paragraph covers one T cell receptor (beta chain) sequence. The sample comes from a study of blood T cell repertoires in COVID-19. Using immunoSEQ multiplex PCR, the repertoire was profiled, and TCRdb retains in-frame clones only, with some absent. The sample holds fewer than 90,000 clones, 82% seen once. The receptor's source is a man aged 50-60 years with acute or convalescent COVID-19. The sequenced sample was peripheral blood.

The CDR3 protein is CATSDWGGTEAFF. CDR3 sequence (DNA): TGTGCCACCAGTGATTGGGGAGGCACTGAAGCTTTCTTT. The chain uses TRBV24-1 and TRBJ1-1; D not certain. Germline CDR1 reads KGHDR; CDR2 reads SFDVKD. V lost 2 bases to trimming and J lost 4 bases, with 7 bases between them. This CDR3 contains 13 residues.